The clone carrying this TCR beta chain occurred a few times. As yet, its antigen is unknown. This record belongs to a study of metastatic and nonmetastatic thyroid tumors. Thyroid surgery took place with no prior treatment in any patient. Study-level results: Patients with malignant thyroid tumors reportedly had significantly higher TCR beta diversity than those with benign nodules, in blood and tumor.

TCRdb redid the clone calls on the PCR reads using MiXCR. This sample has about 35,000 clones; about 17% occur once, and the top ten carry around 5.9%. The CDR3 is made up of 15 amino acids. Germline V gene lookup returns CDR1 MNHNS and CDR2 SASEGT. Trimming shortened V by 6 bases and J by 3 bases, and 15 bases separated the two germline ends. The clonotype was recovered from a male donor with papillary thyroid cancer or a benign thyroid nodule (not recorded which). Some clones in this sample may be carry-over from other donors' samples. Material for sequencing was blood. The gene calls are TRBV6-1 and TRBJ2-1; possible D gene TRBD2, 6 bases. Written as DNA, the CDR3 is TGTGCCAGCAGGCCTACGGGACTTGGCTACAATGAGCAGTTCTTC. Protein product: CASRPTGLGYNEQFF.